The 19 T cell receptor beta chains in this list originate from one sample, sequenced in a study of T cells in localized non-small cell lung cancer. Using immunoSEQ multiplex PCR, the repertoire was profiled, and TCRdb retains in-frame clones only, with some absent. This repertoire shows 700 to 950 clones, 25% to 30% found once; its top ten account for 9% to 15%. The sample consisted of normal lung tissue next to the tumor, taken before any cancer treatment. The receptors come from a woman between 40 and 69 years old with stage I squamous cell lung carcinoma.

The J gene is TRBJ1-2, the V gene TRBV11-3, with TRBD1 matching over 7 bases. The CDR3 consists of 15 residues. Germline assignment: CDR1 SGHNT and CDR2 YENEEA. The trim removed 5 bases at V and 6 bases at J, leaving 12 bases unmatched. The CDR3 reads CASSRGGTAENGYTF. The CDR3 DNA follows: TGTGCCAGCAGCAGAGGAGGGACAGCCGAAAATGGCTACACCTTC.

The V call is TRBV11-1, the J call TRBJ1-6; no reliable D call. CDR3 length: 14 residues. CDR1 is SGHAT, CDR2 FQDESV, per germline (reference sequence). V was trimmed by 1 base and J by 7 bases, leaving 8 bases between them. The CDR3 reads CASSLELGNSPLHF. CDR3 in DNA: TGTGCCAGCAGCTTAGAACTCGGGAATTCACCCCTCCACTTT.

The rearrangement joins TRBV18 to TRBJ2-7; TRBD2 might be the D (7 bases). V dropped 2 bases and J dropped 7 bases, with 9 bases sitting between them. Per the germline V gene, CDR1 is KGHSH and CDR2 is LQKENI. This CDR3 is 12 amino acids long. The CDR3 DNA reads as TGTGCCAGCTCACCAGGGAGGGGGGAGCAGTACTTC. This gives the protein CASSPGRGEQYF.

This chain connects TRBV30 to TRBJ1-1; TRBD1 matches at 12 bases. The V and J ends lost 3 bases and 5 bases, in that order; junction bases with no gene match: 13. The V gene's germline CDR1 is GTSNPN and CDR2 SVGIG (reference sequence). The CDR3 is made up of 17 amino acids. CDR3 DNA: TGTGCCTGGAGACCGGTCCGGGACAGGGGGCTGCGGACTGAAGCTTTCTTT. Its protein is CAWRPVRDRGLRTEAFF.

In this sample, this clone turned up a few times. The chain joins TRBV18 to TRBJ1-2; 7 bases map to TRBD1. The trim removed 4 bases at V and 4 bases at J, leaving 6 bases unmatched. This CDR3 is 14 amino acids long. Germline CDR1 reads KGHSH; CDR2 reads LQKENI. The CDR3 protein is CASSQLRDSYGYTF. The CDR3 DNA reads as TGTGCCAGCTCACAACTCCGGGACAGCTATGGCTACACCTTC. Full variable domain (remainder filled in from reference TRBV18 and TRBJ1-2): NAGVMQNPRHLVRRRGQEARLRCSPMKGHSHVYWYRQLPEEGLKFMVYLQKENIIDESGMPKERFSAEFPKEGPSILRIQQVVRGDSAAYFCASSQLRDSYGYTFGSGTRLTVV.

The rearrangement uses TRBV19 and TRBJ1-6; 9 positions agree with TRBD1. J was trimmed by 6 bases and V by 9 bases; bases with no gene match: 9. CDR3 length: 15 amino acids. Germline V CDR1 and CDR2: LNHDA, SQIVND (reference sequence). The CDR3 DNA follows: TGTGCCAGCCAAACACAGGGGGCTGGTAATTCACCCCTCCACTTT. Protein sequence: CASQTQGAGNSPLHF.

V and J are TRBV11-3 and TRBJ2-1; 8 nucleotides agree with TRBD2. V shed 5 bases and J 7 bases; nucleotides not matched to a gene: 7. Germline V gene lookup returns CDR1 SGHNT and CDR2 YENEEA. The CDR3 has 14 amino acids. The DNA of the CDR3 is TGTGCCAGCAGCAACGGGGGGGCAATGAATGAGCAGTTCTTC. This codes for CASSNGGAMNEQFF.

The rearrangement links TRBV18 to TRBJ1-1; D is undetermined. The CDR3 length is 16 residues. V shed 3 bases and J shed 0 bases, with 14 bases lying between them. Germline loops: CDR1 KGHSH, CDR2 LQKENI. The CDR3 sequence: CASSPAAASVNTEAFF. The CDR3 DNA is TGTGCCAGCTCACCCGCCGCAGCCTCGGTGAACACTGAAGCTTTCTTT.

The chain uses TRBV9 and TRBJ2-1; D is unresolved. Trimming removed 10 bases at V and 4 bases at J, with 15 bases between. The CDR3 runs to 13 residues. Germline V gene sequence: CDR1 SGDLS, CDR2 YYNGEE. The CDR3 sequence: CASARNLYNEQFF. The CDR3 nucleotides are TGTGCCTCCGCGCGAAACCTTTACAATGAGCAGTTCTTC.

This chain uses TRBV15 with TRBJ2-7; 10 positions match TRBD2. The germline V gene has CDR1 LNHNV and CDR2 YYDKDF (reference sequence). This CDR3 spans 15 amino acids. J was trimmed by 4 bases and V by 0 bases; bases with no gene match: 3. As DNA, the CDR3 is TGTGCCACCAGCAGAGAGGCTAGCGGGGGATACGAGCAGTACTTC. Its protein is CATSREASGGYEQYF.

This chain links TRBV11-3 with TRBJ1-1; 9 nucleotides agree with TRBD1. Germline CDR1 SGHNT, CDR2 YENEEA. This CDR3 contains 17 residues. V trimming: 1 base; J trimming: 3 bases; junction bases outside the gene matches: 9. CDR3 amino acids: CASSLGRGQGDDTEAFF. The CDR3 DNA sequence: TGTGCCAGCAGCTTAGGGAGGGGACAGGGCGACGACACTGAAGCTTTCTTT.

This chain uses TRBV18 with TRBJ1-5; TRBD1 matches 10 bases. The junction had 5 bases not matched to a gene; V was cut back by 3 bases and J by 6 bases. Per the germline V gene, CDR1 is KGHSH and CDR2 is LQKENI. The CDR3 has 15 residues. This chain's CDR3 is CASSPLTGGGQPQHF. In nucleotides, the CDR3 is TGTGCCAGCTCACCCCTGACAGGGGGCGGTCAGCCCCAGCATTTT.

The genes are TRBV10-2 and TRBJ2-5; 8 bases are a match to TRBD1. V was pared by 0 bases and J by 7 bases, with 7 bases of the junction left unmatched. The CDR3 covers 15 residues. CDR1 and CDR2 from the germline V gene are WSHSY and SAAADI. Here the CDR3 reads CASSESPDRVGTQYF. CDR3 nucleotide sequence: TGCGCCAGCAGTGAGTCCCCGGACAGGGTAGGGACCCAGTACTTC.

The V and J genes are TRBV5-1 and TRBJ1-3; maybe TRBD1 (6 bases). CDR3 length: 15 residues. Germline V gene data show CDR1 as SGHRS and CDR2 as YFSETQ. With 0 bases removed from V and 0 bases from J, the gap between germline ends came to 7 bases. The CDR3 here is CASSLEGGSGNTIYF. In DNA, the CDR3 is TGCGCCAGCAGCTTGGAAGGGGGCTCTGGAAACACCATATATTTT.

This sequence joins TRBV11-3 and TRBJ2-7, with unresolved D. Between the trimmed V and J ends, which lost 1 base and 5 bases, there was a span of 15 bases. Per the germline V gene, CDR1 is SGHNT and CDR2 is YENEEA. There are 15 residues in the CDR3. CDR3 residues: CASSLGHEEIHEQYF. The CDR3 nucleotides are TGTGCCAGCAGCTTAGGTCATGAGGAAATCCACGAGCAGTACTTC. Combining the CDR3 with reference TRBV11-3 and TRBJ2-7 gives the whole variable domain EAGVVQSPRYKIIEKKQPVAFWCNPISGHNTLYWYLQNLGQGPELLIRYENEEAVDDSQLPKDRFSAERLKGVDSTLKIQPAELGDSAVYLCASSLGHEEIHEQYFGPGTRLTVT.

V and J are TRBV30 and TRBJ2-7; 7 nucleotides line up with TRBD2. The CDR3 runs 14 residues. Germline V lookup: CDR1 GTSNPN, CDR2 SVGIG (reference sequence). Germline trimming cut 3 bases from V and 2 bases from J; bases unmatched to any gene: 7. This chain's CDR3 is CAWSRAGTTYEQYF. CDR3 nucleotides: TGTGCCTGGAGCCGAGCGGGAACTACCTACGAGCAGTACTTC.

The CDR3 sequence: CASTGTGRRNEQFF. The CDR3 DNA reads as TGTGCCAGTACCGGGACAGGGCGTAGGAATGAGCAGTTCTTC. This chain uses TRBV19 with TRBJ2-1; 9 bases map to TRBD1. The V gene end was trimmed by 7 bases and the J gene end by 7 bases; junction bases not matched to a gene: 8. The CDR3 length is 14 residues. CDR1 and CDR2 (germline): LNHDA, SQIVND (reference sequence). The variable domain in full, completed from reference TRBV19 and TRBJ2-1, reads DGGITQSPKYLFRKEGQNVTLSCEQNLNHDAMYWYRQDPGQGLRLIYYSQIVNDFQKGDIAEGYSVSREKKESFPLTVTSAQKNPTAFYLCASTGTGRRNEQFFGPGTRLTVL.

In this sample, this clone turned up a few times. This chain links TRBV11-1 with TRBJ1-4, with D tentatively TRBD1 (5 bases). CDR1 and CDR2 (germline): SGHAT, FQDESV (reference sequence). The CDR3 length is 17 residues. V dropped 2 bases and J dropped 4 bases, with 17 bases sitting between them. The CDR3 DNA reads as TGTGCCAGCAGCTTAAAGTCGAGGGGCGCCATTAATGAAAAACTGTTTTTT. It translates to CASSLKSRGAINEKLFF.

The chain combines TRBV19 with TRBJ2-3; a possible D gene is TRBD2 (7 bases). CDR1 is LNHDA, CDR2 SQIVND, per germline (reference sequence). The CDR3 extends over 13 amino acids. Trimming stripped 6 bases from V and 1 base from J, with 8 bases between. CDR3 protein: CASSGGRTDTQYF. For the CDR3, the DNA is TGTGCCAGTAGCGGGGGGCGCACAGATACGCAGTATTTT.